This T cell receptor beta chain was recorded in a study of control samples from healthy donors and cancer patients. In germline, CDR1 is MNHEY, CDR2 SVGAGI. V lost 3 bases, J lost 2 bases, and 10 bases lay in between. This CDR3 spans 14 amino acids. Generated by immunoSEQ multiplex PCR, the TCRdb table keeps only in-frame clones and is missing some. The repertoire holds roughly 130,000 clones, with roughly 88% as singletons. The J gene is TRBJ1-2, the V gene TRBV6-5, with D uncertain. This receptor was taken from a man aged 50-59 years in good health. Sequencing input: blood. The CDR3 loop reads CASSYSNRNYGYTF. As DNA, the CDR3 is TGTGCCAGCAGTTATTCGAACAGAAACTATGGCTACACCTTC.